This TCR beta chain was sequenced during a study of cytotoxic CD8 clonotypes in ibrutinib-treated CLL. General study results and limits: Public clonotypes, found uncommonly, either contracted or stayed stable on treatment. While tracking circulating CD8+ T-cell counts, baseline clonality exceeded that of age-matched healthy donors. Clonality climbed at ibrutinib response, then dropped toward baseline at progression.

As to this clone: What it recognizes is unknown.

Method: immunoSEQ multiplex PCR; TCRdb's copy keeps in-frame clones and lacks some. The repertoire holds approximately 70,000 clones, with around 82% as singletons. Trimming removed 1 base from V and 7 bases from J, with 26 bases in between. The CDR3 spans 18 residues. Germline CDR1 is MGHRA and CDR2 is YSYEKL. Source: PBMCs, taken at disease progression, from a patient treated with ibrutinib. The chain couples TRBV4-1 to TRBJ2-7; D perhaps matches TRBD1 (5 bases). This receptor was taken from a human donor with chronic lymphocytic leukemia. CDR3 sequence (DNA): TGCGCCAGCAGCCAAGGGGCGACTTTGAGGACACCCATGGGGGAGCAGTACTTC. The encoded protein is CASSQGATLRTPMGEQYF.